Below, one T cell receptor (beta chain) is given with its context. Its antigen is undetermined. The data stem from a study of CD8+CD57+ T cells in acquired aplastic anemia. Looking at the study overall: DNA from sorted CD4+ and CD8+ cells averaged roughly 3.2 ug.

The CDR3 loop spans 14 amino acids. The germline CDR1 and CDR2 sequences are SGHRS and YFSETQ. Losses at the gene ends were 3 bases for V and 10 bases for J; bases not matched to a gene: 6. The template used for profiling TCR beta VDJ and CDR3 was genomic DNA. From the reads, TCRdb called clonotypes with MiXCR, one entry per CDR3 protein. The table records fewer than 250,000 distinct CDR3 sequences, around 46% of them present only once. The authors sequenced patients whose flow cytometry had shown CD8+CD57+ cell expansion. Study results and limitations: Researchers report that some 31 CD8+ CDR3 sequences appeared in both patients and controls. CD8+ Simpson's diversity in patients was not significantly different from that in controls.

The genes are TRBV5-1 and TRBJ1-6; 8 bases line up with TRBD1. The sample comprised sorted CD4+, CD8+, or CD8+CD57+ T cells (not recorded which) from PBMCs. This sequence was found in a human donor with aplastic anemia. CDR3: CASSSGTGGSPLHF. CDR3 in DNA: TGCGCCAGCAGCTCAGGAACAGGGGGATCACCCCTCCACTTT.